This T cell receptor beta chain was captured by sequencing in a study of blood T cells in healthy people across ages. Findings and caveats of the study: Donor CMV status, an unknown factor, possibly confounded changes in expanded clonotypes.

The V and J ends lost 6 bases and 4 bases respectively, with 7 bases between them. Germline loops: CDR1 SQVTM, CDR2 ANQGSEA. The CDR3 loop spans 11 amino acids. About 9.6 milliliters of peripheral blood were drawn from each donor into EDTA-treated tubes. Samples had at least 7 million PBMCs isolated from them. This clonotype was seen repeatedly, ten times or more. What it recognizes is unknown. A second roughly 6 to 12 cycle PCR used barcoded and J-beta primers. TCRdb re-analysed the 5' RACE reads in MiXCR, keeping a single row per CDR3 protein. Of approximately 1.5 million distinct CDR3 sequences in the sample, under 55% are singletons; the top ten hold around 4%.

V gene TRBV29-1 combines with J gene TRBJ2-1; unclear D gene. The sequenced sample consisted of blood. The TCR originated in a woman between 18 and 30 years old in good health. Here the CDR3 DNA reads TGCAGCGTGGAGACTTACAATGAGCAGTTCTTC. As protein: CSVETYNEQFF.